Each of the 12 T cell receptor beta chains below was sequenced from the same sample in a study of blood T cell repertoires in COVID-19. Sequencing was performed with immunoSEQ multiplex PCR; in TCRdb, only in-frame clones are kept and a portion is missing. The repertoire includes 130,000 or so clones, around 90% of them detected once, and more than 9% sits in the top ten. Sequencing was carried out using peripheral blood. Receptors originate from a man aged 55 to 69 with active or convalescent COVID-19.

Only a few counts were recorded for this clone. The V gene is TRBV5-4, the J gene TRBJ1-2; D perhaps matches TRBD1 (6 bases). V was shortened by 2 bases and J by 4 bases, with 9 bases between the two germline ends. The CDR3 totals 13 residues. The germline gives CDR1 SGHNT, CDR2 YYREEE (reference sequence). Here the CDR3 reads CASSLQGSYGYTF. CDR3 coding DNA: TGTGCCAGCAGCTTACAGGGTTCCTATGGCTACACCTTC.

Written as DNA, the CDR3 is TGTGCCAGCTCACCACTGGGTTGGGAGGGGAACACTGAAGCTTTCTTT. This translates into CASSPLGWEGNTEAFF. The gene calls are TRBV18 and TRBJ1-1; D gene unclear. Germline V gene lookup returns CDR1 KGHSH and CDR2 LQKENI. The V end lost 1 base, the J end lost 1 base, and 13 bases lay between the germline ends. The CDR3 sequence is 16 residues long.

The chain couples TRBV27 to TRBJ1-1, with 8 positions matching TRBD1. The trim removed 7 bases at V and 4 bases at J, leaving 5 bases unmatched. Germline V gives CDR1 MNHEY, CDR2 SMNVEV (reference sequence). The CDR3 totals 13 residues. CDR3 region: CASKDRARTEAFF. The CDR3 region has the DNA TGTGCCAGCAAGGACAGGGCGCGCACTGAAGCTTTCTTT.

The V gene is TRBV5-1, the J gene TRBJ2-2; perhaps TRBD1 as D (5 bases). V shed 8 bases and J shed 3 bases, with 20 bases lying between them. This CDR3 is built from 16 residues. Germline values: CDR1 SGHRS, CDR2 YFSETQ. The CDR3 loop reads CASMTARFGDTGELFF. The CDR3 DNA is TGCGCCAGTATGACAGCCCGCTTTGGGGACACCGGGGAGCTGTTTTTT.

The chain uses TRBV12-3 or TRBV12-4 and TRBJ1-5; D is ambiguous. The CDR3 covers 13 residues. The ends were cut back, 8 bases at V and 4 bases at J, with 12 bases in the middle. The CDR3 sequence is CASALAGNQPQHF. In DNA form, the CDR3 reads TGTGCCAGCGCGCTAGCGGGGAATCAGCCCCAGCATTTT.

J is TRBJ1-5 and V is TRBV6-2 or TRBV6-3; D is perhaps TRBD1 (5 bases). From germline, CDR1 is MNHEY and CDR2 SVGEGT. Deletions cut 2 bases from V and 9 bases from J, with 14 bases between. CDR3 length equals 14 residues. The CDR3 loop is CASSYAQGSMPQHF. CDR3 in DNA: TGTGCCAGCAGTTACGCGCAGGGAAGTATGCCCCAGCATTTT.

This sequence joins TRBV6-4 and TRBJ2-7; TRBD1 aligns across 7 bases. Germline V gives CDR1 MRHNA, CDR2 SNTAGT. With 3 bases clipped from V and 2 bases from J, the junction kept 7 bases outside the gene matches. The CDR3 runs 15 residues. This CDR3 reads CASSEYGTAPYEQYF. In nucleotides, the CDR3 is TGTGCCAGCAGTGAGTACGGGACAGCTCCCTACGAGCAGTACTTC.

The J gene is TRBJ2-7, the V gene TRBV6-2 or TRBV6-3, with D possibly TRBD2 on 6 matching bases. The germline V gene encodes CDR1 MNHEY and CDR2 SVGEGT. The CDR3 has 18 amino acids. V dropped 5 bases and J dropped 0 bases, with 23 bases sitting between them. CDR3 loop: CASSTTSRGEASSYEQYF. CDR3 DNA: TGTGCCAGCAGTACGACCTCACGCGGGGAGGCCTCCTCCTACGAGCAGTACTTC.

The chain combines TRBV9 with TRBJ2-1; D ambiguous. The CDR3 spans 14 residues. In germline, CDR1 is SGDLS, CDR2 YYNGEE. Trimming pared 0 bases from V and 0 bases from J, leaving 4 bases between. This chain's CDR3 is CASSVGGSYNEQFF. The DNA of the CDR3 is TGTGCCAGCAGCGTAGGAGGCTCCTACAATGAGCAGTTCTTC.

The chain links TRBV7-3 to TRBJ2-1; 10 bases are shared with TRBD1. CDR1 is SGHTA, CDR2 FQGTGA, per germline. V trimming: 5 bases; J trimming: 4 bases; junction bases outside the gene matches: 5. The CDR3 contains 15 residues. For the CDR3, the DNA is TGTGCCAGCAGCCTGGACAGGGGGTCTTACAATGAGCAGTTCTTC. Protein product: CASSLDRGSYNEQFF.

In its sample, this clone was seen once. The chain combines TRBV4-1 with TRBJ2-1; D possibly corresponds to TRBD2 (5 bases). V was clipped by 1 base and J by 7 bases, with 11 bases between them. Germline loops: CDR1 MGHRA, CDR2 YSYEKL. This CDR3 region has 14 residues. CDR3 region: CASSQGLRGNEQFF. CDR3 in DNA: TGCGCCAGCAGCCAAGGTTTGCGAGGGAATGAGCAGTTCTTC.

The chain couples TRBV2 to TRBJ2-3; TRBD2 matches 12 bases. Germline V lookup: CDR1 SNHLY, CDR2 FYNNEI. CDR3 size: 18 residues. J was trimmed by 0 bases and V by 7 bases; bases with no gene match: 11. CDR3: CASKKASGRGRSTDTQYF. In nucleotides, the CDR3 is TGTGCCAGCAAGAAAGCTAGCGGGAGGGGCAGGAGCACAGATACGCAGTATTTT.